The source of this TCR beta chain is a study of regulatory T cells in long-lasting Graves disease. Through Arm-PCR of CDR3 regions and iRepertoire HTBI primers, TCR beta libraries were built. TCRdb analysed the multiplex PCR reads with MiXCR anew, one entry per CDR3 protein. There are 450,000 to 500,000 distinct CDR3 sequences in the sample; around 15% occur only once, and 12% lies in the top ten. Study-wide results and caveats: The persistent group shared around 2,700 public clonotypes, more than the approximately 970 shared by new patients. The analysis examined peripheral blood only and excluded thyroid tissue.

The time point is: newly diagnosed GD, antithyroid drugs for less than 3 months. After RNA was extracted from PBMCs, the TCR library was made from it. American Thyroid Association guidelines defined Graves' disease diagnosis. This clonotype was counted only a few times. The antigen is not known. Separately, the same data were catalogued under a study of T cells in Graves' hyperthyroidism and ophthalmopathy.

The sequencing here drew on peripheral blood mononuclear cells (PBMCs), taken at new diagnosis, from a patient treated with antithyroid drugs. The sequence derives from a man aged 35 to 55 with Graves disease.

The CDR3 loop is CSAKREGHEQYF. The CDR3 DNA reads TGCAGTGCTAAACGGGAGGGCCACGAGCAGTACTTC. V is TRBV20-1 and J is TRBJ2-7, with 8 bases matching TRBD2. Germline CDR1 is DFQATT and CDR2 is SNEGSKA (reference sequence). This CDR3 is built from 12 residues. V was pared by 4 bases and J by 5 bases, with 4 bases of the junction left unmatched.